This T cell receptor (beta chain) was recorded in a study of blood T cell repertoires in COVID-19. Trimming removed 4 bases from V and 6 bases from J; junction bases left unmatched: 3. The CDR3 is 13 residues long. Per the germline V gene, CDR1 is SGHTA and CDR2 is FQGNSA. Original methodology: Nucleated cell counts were estimated from reference gene primer amplification. TCRdb's copy holds only in-frame clones and misses some; the assay was immunoSEQ multiplex PCR. V and J calls and clone size follow that table, whereas D and trimming were derived from the DNA. The sample records 410,000 or so clones, around nine tenths being singletons.

Sequencing was performed on peripheral blood. The receptor was isolated from a woman aged 40 to 49 with COVID-19, enrolled during active disease. This sequence joins TRBV7-2 and TRBJ1-5, with TRBD1 matching over 7 bases. The CDR3 sequence is CASSSQGFQPQHF. In DNA form, the CDR3 reads TGTGCCAGCAGCTCACAGGGGTTTCAGCCCCAGCATTTT.